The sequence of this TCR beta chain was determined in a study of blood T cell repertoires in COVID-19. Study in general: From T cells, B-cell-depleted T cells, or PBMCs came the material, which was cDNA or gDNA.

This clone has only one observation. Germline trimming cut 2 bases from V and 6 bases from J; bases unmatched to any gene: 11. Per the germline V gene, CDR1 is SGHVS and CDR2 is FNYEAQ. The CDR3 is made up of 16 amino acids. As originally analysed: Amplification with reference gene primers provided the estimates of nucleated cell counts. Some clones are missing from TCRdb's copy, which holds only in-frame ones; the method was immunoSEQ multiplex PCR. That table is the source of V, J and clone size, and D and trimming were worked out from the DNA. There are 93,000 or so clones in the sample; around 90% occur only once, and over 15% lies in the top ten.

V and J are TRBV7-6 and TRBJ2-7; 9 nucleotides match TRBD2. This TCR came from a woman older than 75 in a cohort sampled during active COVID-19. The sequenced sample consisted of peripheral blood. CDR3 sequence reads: CASSLMTSGPLVEQYF. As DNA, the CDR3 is TGTGCCAGCAGCTTAATGACTAGCGGCCCCCTCGTCGAGCAGTACTTC.